Shown below are 12 T cell receptor beta chains from a single sample sequenced in a study of blood T cells in healthy people across ages. A J-beta primer mix and a sample-barcoded 5' primer were used in a second PCR of about 6 to 12 cycles. MiXCR, run by TCRdb on the 5' RACE reads, gives a single entry per CDR3 protein. This table holds hundreds of thousands of distinct CDR3 sequences, about 42% found once. Sequencing input: blood. These receptors were taken from a woman aged 60-75 years in good health.

The V call is TRBV21-1, the J call TRBJ1-1; TRBD1 is the table's D call and was not checked against the DNA. TRBV21-1 is described as a pseudogene. The CDR3 length is 15 residues. The CDR3 nucleotides are TGTGCCAGCAGACAGGACAGCCCTATGAACACTGAAGCTTTCTTT. It specifies CASRQDSPMNTEAFF.

The chain combines TRBV24-1 with TRBJ2-1; a possible D gene is TRBD2 (7 bases). The end of the DNA fits TRBJ2-7 better, so the J call may be wrong. The germline CDR1 and CDR2 sequences are KGHDR and SFDVKD. CDR3 length: 15 amino acids. CDR3 protein: CATSQGTNSYNEQYF. In nucleotides, the CDR3 is TGTGCCACCAGTCAGGGGACTAACTCCTACAATGAGCAGTACTTC.

The chain combines TRBV4-3 with TRBJ2-7; no clear D gene. The ends were cut back, 0 bases at V and 2 bases at J, with 14 bases in the middle. This CDR3 has 16 residues. From germline, CDR1 is LGHNA and CDR2 YSLEER. CDR3 bases: TGCGCCAGCAGCCAAGATAACCCCCTAAGTCCCTACGAGCAGTACTTC. Translated, it gives CASSQDNPLSPYEQYF.

This clonotype has just a few counts. The chain links TRBV20-1 to TRBJ2-1, with 9 bases that match TRBD2. Trimming at V came to 3 bases and at J to 4 bases, leaving 4 bases not matched to a gene. CDR3 length equals 14 residues. The V gene's germline CDR1 is DFQATT and CDR2 SNEGSKA (reference sequence). The CDR3 region is CSASLTSGYNEQFF. DNA for the CDR3: TGCAGTGCTAGCCTGACTAGCGGTTACAATGAGCAGTTCTTC.

The gene calls are TRBV10-3 and TRBJ1-4; no firm D call. V lost 2 bases to trimming and J lost 7 bases, with 8 bases between them. Looked up from germline, CDR1 is ENHRY and CDR2 is SYGVKD. The CDR3 totals 13 residues. The CDR3 here is CAISEPGVEKLFF. The CDR3 coding sequence is TGTGCCATCAGTGAGCCCGGGGTTGAAAAACTGTTTTTT.

The rearrangement joins TRBV20-1 to TRBJ2-1, with TRBD2 as a possible D gene (5 bases). In germline, CDR1 is DFQATT, CDR2 SNEGSKA (reference sequence). The length of the CDR3 is 14 residues. Trimming cost V 4 bases and J 0 bases, with 10 bases left between them. CDR3 region: CSATSTSSYNEQFF. The CDR3 coding sequence is TGCAGTGCTACTAGCACGAGCTCCTACAATGAGCAGTTCTTC.

V gene TRBV29-1 combines with J gene TRBJ2-3; 9 nucleotides agree with TRBD1. Trimming cost V 6 bases and J 10 bases; bases outside gene matches: 14. Per germline, CDR1 SQVTM and CDR2 ANQGSEA. There are 14 residues in the CDR3. CDR3 sequence: CSVVPGTGPGAQYF. The CDR3 DNA reads as TGCAGCGTGGTACCCGGGACAGGGCCTGGGGCGCAGTATTTT.

The chain carries TRBV2 and TRBJ1-2; weak D call: TRBD1 (5 bases). The CDR3 runs 15 residues. Between the trimmed V and J ends, which lost 2 bases and 5 bases, there was a span of 15 bases. CDR1 and CDR2 from the germline V gene are SNHLY and FYNNEI. The CDR3 DNA is TGTGCCAGCAGTGAATTGGGACGGCATTTGTATGGCTACACCTTC. This encodes CASSELGRHLYGYTF.

This clonotype was counted a few times. V is TRBV5-1 and J is TRBJ1-4; D is uncertain. Trimming removed 0 bases at V and 3 bases at J, with 9 bases between. Germline values: CDR1 SGHRS, CDR2 YFSETQ. CDR3 length: 15 amino acids. The chain's CDR3 is CASSLGTYSNEKLFF. Written as DNA, the CDR3 is TGCGCCAGCAGCTTGGGAACCTACTCTAATGAAAAACTGTTTTTT.

This clonotype appeared a few times. The chain combines TRBV24-1 with TRBJ2-1; perhaps TRBD1 as D (5 bases). Trimming took 2 bases from V and 7 from J, leaving 8 bases between them. The CDR3 has 13 amino acids. Per germline, CDR1 KGHDR and CDR2 SFDVKD. CDR3 region: CATSDYRLNEQFF. CDR3 DNA sequence: TGTGCCACCAGTGATTACAGGCTTAATGAGCAGTTCTTC.

The rearrangement uses TRBV6-5 and TRBJ1-2; maybe TRBD1 (5 bases). The V and J ends lost 4 bases and 0 bases respectively, with 15 bases between them. The CDR3 sequence is 16 residues long. Germline V gene lookup returns CDR1 MNHEY and CDR2 SVGAGI. CDR3 protein: CASSSPGRGANYGYTF. CDR3 coding DNA: TGTGCCAGCAGTTCCCCCGGGCGGGGGGCTAACTATGGCTACACCTTC.

The chain joins TRBV7-2 to TRBJ2-3, with D perhaps matching TRBD2 (6 bases). The CDR3 contains 16 residues. V dropped 2 bases and J dropped 0 bases, with 12 bases sitting between them. Germline V gene lookup returns CDR1 SGHTA and CDR2 FQGNSA. This CDR3 reads CASSLRKAGSTDTQYF. The CDR3 DNA reads TGTGCCAGCAGCTTAAGAAAGGCGGGGAGCACAGATACGCAGTATTTT.